Following are 9 T cell receptor beta chains from one sample sequenced in a study of blood T cell repertoires in COVID-19. Clones were read by immunoSEQ multiplex PCR, and TCRdb kept only the in-frame ones, dropping some. Of hundreds of thousands of clones in the sample, just under 85% are singletons; the top ten hold around 3.9%. Sequencing input: peripheral blood. The receptors originated from a woman between 45 and 65 years old with active or convalescent COVID-19.

This chain joins TRBV6-5 and TRBJ2-7; a weak D match, TRBD2 (6 bases). Germline V gene data show CDR1 as MNHEY and CDR2 as SVGAGI. V was cut by 4 bases and J by 2 bases, with 12 bases left in between. The CDR3 covers 14 residues. CDR3 bases: TGTGCCAGCAGTTTACCCGGACTACCCTACGAGCAGTACTTC. Its protein is CASSLPGLPYEQYF.

This clone has just a few counts. The chain has TRBV7-3 and TRBJ1-1; 7 nucleotides agree with TRBD1. The CDR3 is made up of 13 amino acids. Germline V gives CDR1 SGHTA, CDR2 FQGTGA. The junction had 1 base not matched to a gene; V was cut back by 5 bases and J by 1 base. The CDR3 nucleotides are TGTGCCAGCAGCAGGGGGCCGAACACTGAAGCTTTCTTT. Its translation is CASSRGPNTEAFF.

In its sample, this clone was seen once. This chain joins TRBV28 and TRBJ1-3, with TRBD1 matching 8 bases. V trimming: 0 bases; J trimming: 3 bases; junction bases outside the gene matches: 4. Germline CDR1 and CDR2: MDHEN and SYDVKM. CDR3 length: 16 amino acids. The CDR3 sequence is CASSLWTGVDGNTIYF. DNA of the CDR3: TGTGCCAGCAGTTTATGGACAGGGGTCGATGGAAACACCATATATTTT.

This clone was detected only a few times. V and J are TRBV7-2 and TRBJ2-1; a possible D gene is TRBD2 (6 bases). Deletions cut 6 bases from V and 3 bases from J, with 9 bases between. CDR1 SGHTA and CDR2 FQGNSA come from the germline V gene. The CDR3 sequence is 13 residues long. CDR3 DNA sequence: TGTGCCAGCAGTCTAGCGAGCTACAATGAGCAGTTCTTC. This encodes CASSLASYNEQFF.

The CDR3 here is CASSPYATGLAVSTEAFF. DNA for the CDR3: TGTGCCAGCAGTCCCTACGCGACAGGGTTGGCTGTGAGCACTGAAGCTTTCTTT. The chain uses TRBV27 and TRBJ1-1; TRBD1 agrees at 7 bases. Germline V gene lookup returns CDR1 MNHEY and CDR2 SMNVEV (reference sequence). This CDR3 has 18 amino acids. J was trimmed by 4 bases and V by 5 bases; bases with no gene match: 19.

The chain combines TRBV18 with TRBJ2-3; tentatively, D is TRBD2 (5 bases). V was cut by 6 bases and J by 2 bases, with 9 bases left in between. In germline, CDR1 is KGHSH, CDR2 LQKENI. This CDR3 is built from 13 residues. The chain's CDR3 is CASSAGDTDTQYF. DNA for the CDR3: TGTGCCAGCTCCGCCGGGGACACAGATACGCAGTATTTT. The variable domain in full, completed from reference TRBV18 and TRBJ2-3, reads NAGVMQNPRHLVRRRGQEARLRCSPMKGHSHVYWYRQLPEEGLKFMVYLQKENIIDESGMPKERFSAEFPKEGPSILRIQQVVRGDSAAYFCASSAGDTDTQYFGPGTRLTVL.

This sequence joins TRBV29-1 and TRBJ2-3, with TRBD2 matching 9 bases. This CDR3 region has 14 residues. CDR1 is SQVTM and CDR2 is ANQGSEA in the germline V gene. J lost 2 bases, V lost 7 bases, and 7 bases had no gene match. CDR3 loop: CSATAGGNTDTQYF. CDR3 DNA: TGCAGCGCTACAGCGGGAGGAAACACAGATACGCAGTATTTT.

The chain is built from TRBV2 and TRBJ2-1; weak D call: TRBD2 (5 bases). Trimming took 1 base from V and 8 from J, leaving 12 bases between them. CDR1 and CDR2 (germline): SNHLY, FYNNEI. The CDR3 loop spans 14 amino acids. CDR3 loop: CASSEEVIGDEQFF. The CDR3 nucleotides are TGTGCCAGCAGTGAAGAGGTCATCGGGGATGAGCAGTTCTTC. Based on the CDR3 plus reference TRBV2 and TRBJ2-1, the full variable domain is EPEVTQTPSHQVTQMGQEVILRCVPISNHLYFYWYRQILGQKVEFLVSFYNNEISEKSEIFDDQFSVERPDGSNFTLKIRSTKLEDSAMYFCASSEEVIGDEQFFGPGTRLTVL.

The rearrangement links TRBV10-3 to TRBJ2-2; 12 bases match TRBD2. J was trimmed by 5 bases and V by 2 bases; bases with no gene match: 6. The CDR3 extends over 17 amino acids. Germline V lookup: CDR1 ENHRY, CDR2 SYGVKD. CDR3 bases: TGTGCCATCAGTGAGCGCGGACTAGCGGGAAGTACCGGGGAGCTGTTTTTT. It codes for CAISERGLAGSTGELFF.